This T cell receptor (beta chain) stems from a study of shared clonotypes between healthy human individuals. General observations from the study: In having few donors, the study represented limited genetic and exposure-history diversity. On the whole, naive subsets had larger estimated richness than memory subsets had. Investigators expected sequencing depth to affect clonotype sharing among donors.

This CDR3 comprises 14 residues. Per the germline V gene, CDR1 is GTSNPN and CDR2 is SVGIG (reference sequence). The V end was cut by 8 bases, the J end by 4 bases, with 21 bases between. This table comes from immunoSEQ multiplex PCR, and its TCRdb copy is limited to in-frame clones, with some not included. This sample carries about 770,000 clones, over 55% of them seen once, and the ten largest clones take approximately 1.7%. The study drew all its donors from Caucasian adults living in Nashville, Tennessee. As to this clone: The antigen is not known.

The V call is TRBV30, the J call TRBJ2-7, with D unresolved. Sequenced: memory CD4+ T cells sorted from blood. Subset reported: CD45RA-negative fraction. The sequence came from a young woman in good health. Here the CDR3 reads CAVLPHQDGYEQYF. The DNA for the CDR3 is TGTGCCGTTCTCCCTCACCAGGACGGGTACGAGCAGTACTTC.